The clone carrying this T cell receptor (beta chain) was seen more than once but under ten times. The sample comes from a study of low-dose radiotherapy and immunotherapy resistance in tumors. The overall study: Doses of 0.5 Gy per fraction every 2 weeks, totaling 6.5 Gy, went to Cohort 1.

Primers targeting TRAV and TRBV primed first-strand cDNA, covering alpha and beta chains. The TCRs were subjected to amplification over approximately 18 PCR cycles employing a constant-region primer in conjunction with a V-primer adapter. A single record per CDR3 protein comes from TCRdb applying MiXCR to the reads. Of some 94,000 distinct CDR3 sequences in the sample, about 20% were seen once. The V gene lost 6 bases and the J gene lost 4 bases, with 16 bases spanning the gap. Germline CDR1 is GTSNPN and CDR2 is SVGIG (reference sequence). The CDR3 length is 13 residues. Time point given: after trial treatment. Sample treatment: LDRT plus nivolumab, ipilimumab, low-dose cyclophosphamide and aspirin (RACIN trial).

This receptor was obtained from a female donor with ovarian cancer. The chain recombines TRBV30 with TRBJ2-7; D possibly corresponds to TRBD2 (6 bases). The input for sequencing was PBMCs, taken after low-dose radiotherapy plus immunotherapy. As DNA, the CDR3 is TGTGCCTGTTACCGGGACTTTCCATACGAGCAGTACTTC. It yields the protein CACYRDFPYEQYF. Full variable domain (missing parts from reference TRBV30 and TRBJ2-7): SQTIHQWPATLVQPVGSPLSLECTVEGTSNPNLYWYRQAAGRGLQLLFYSVGIGQISSEVPQNLSASRPQDRQFILSSKKLLLSDSGFYLCACYRDFPYEQYFGPGTRLTVT.